A single sample gave rise to the 20 T cell receptor beta chains below, sequenced in a study of blood T cells in healthy people across ages. PCR was performed a second time for about 7 to 12 cycles using a sample-barcoded 5' primer and a J-beta primer mix. One entry per CDR3 protein results from TCRdb running MiXCR on the 5' RACE reads. The sample lists some 1,500,000 distinct CDR3 sequences, under 55% occurring once. The source material was blood. Every receptor here comes from a woman between 18 and 29 years old in good health.

The rearrangement uses TRBV4-1 and TRBJ2-7; TRBD1 matches 7 bases. CDR3 size: 14 residues. Trimming at V came to 3 bases and at J to 2 bases, leaving 4 bases not matched to a gene. Germline CDR1 and CDR2: MGHRA and YSYEKL. The CDR3 region is CASSQGDRAYEQYF. The CDR3 DNA is TGCGCCAGCAGCCAGGGGGACAGAGCCTACGAGCAGTACTTC.

V and J are TRBV25-1 and TRBJ1-4, with TRBD1 identical over 11 bases. Trimming at V came to 4 bases and at J to 4 bases, leaving 8 bases not matched to a gene. The CDR3 spans 17 residues. Germline values: CDR1 MGHDK, CDR2 SYGVNS. The CDR3 DNA is TGTGCCAGCAGTGCCAGGACAGGGGGCTGGGGTAATGAAAAACTGTTTTTT. As protein: CASSARTGGWGNEKLFF.

The chain has TRBV10-3 and TRBJ1-1; a possible D gene is TRBD1 (5 bases). CDR1 is ENHRY and CDR2 is SYGVKD in the germline V gene. The CDR3 is 16 amino acids. Trimming removed 2 bases at V and 1 base at J, with 14 bases between. As DNA, the CDR3 is TGTGCCATCAGTGAGGGGAGGACAAGCGGGAACACTGAAGCTTTCTTT. It encodes CAISEGRTSGNTEAFF.

This clonotype was observed a handful of times. This chain uses TRBV5-6 with TRBJ2-1; D uncertain. Germline V lookup: CDR1 SGHDT, CDR2 YYEEEE. V was shortened by 0 bases and J by 13 bases, with 20 bases between the two germline ends. The length of the CDR3 is 15 residues. The CDR3 DNA is TGTGCCAGCAGCTTGGCCGGACCCCCGACGGAGACCCAGTTCTTC. It encodes CASSLAGPPTETQFF.

The V and J genes are TRBV19 and TRBJ2-7, with 7 bases identical to TRBD2. The CDR3 consists of 13 residues. V trimming: 2 bases; J trimming: 8 bases; junction bases outside the gene matches: 6. Germline V gene sequence: CDR1 LNHDA, CDR2 SQIVND (reference sequence). CDR3 in DNA: TGTGCCAGTAGTATACAAAGGGAGGGGCAGCAGTACTTC. The encoded protein is CASSIQREGQQYF. The full variable domain, with the rest looked up from reference TRBV19 and TRBJ2-7, is DGGITQSPKYLFRKEGQNVTLSCEQNLNHDAMYWYRQDPGQGLRLIYYSQIVNDFQKGDIAEGYSVSREKKESFPLTVTSAQKNPTAFYLCASSIQREGQQYFGPGTRLTVT.

In DNA form, the CDR3 reads TGTGCCAGCAGCTCTATTACCGGGACAGATATAGGAGGCTACACCTTC. Translation: CASSSITGTDIGGYTF. The rearrangement links TRBV5-4 to TRBJ1-2, with TRBD1 identical over 7 bases. CDR1 and CDR2 from the germline V gene are SGHNT and YYREEE (reference sequence). This CDR3 region has 16 residues. Germline trimming cut 3 bases from V and 8 bases from J; bases unmatched to any gene: 16.

V and J are TRBV27 and TRBJ1-6; 8 positions agree with TRBD1. CDR1 is MNHEY and CDR2 is SMNVEV in the germline V gene (reference sequence). V dropped 1 base and J dropped 6; count of bases not matched to a gene: 8. This CDR3 region has 17 residues. CDR3 in DNA: TGTGCCAGCAGTTTATTTCTTCAGGGGGCGCGTAATTCACCCCTCCACTTT. The encoded protein is CASSLFLQGARNSPLHF.

The J gene is TRBJ1-1, the V gene TRBV5-1; TRBD1 agrees at 9 bases. The CDR3 is 15 amino acids. The germline V gene encodes CDR1 SGHRS and CDR2 YFSETQ. V lost 0 bases and J lost 4; bases outside the gene matches: 4. The CDR3 DNA is TGCGCCAGCAGCTTGGCCAGGACAGGGGTCACTGAAGCTTTCTTT. Translation gives CASSLARTGVTEAFF.

With regard to this clonotype: One end of the junction fails to match germline, which may point to a read error. This chain connects TRBV4-1 to TRBJ2-1; possibly TRBD1 for D (5 bases). The CDR3 is made up of 15 amino acids. Germline lookup yields CDR1 MGHRA and CDR2 YSYEKL. CDR3 sequence (DNA): TGCGCCAGCAGCCTATCTAATGTCGCGGACAATGAGCGGTTCTTC. Its protein is CASSLSNVADNERFF.

This clonotype was seen more than once but under ten times. The J gene is TRBJ1-1, the V gene TRBV28, with 9 bases matching TRBD1. V dropped 4 bases and J dropped 0; count of bases not matched to a gene: 6. The CDR3 is 16 amino acids. The V gene's germline CDR1 is MDHEN and CDR2 SYDVKM. The CDR3 here is CASSSPGTGMNTEAFF. CDR3 nucleotide sequence: TGTGCCAGCAGTTCTCCCGGGACAGGGATGAACACTGAAGCTTTCTTT.

Here the CDR3 reads CASSSNRGTEAFF. The CDR3 nucleotides are TGTGCCAGCAGCTCTAACAGGGGGACTGAAGCTTTCTTT. This rearrangement joins TRBV2 to TRBJ1-1, with TRBD1 identical over 8 bases. CDR3 length equals 13 residues. V was clipped by 6 bases and J by 5 bases; unmatched bases: 5. CDR1 and CDR2 (germline): SNHLY, FYNNEI.

This clonotype showed up just once. The rearrangement links TRBV5-1 to TRBJ1-3; 7 nucleotides agree with TRBD1. J lost 3 bases, V lost 3 bases, and 3 bases had no gene match. CDR3 length: 14 amino acids. Germline-derived CDR1 and CDR2 are SGHRS and YFSETQ. The CDR3 sequence: CASSSTGDGNTIYF. CDR3 bases: TGCGCCAGCAGCTCTACAGGGGATGGAAACACCATATATTTT.

This clonotype has at least ten counts. The chain carries TRBV20-1 and TRBJ2-3, with a weak D call TRBD1 (6 bases). The CDR3 sequence is 14 residues long. Germline values: CDR1 DFQATT, CDR2 SNEGSKA (reference sequence). Trimming took 0 bases from V and 9 from J, leaving 16 bases between them. The CDR3 region has the DNA TGCAGTGCTAGAGATCCTAGAGGGGGTTTCACGCAGTATTTT. This gives the protein CSARDPRGGFTQYF.

The chain joins TRBV6-6 to TRBJ1-2; 8 bases are a match to TRBD1. Germline trimming cut 2 bases from V and 7 bases from J; bases unmatched to any gene: 3. Germline values: CDR1 MNHNY, CDR2 SVGAGI (reference sequence). The CDR3 contains 13 residues. CDR3: CASSYRDRRGYTF. The CDR3 DNA reads TGTGCCAGCAGTTACCGGGACAGGCGTGGCTACACCTTC.

V usage is TRBV5-1 and J usage is TRBJ2-5; 7 bases fit TRBD2. The better agreement between TRBJ2-7 and the DNA end casts doubt on the J call. CDR1 is SGHRS, CDR2 YFSETQ, per germline. The CDR3 loop spans 15 amino acids. The CDR3: CASSGGDGFSYEQYF. Written as DNA, the CDR3 is TGCGCCAGCAGCGGGGGGGACGGATTTTCCTACGAGCAGTACTTC.

The rearrangement uses TRBV20-1 and TRBJ2-1; TRBD2 is a possible D gene (7 bases). This CDR3 has 13 amino acids. Germline assignment: CDR1 DFQATT and CDR2 SNEGSKA (reference sequence). V lost 1 base and J lost 13, with 17 bases in between. CDR3 residues: CSARATGRGTQFF. The CDR3 nucleotides read TGCAGTGCTAGAGCAACAGGGCGGGGGACCCAGTTCTTC.

This clonotype was seen only a few times. The gene calls are TRBV6-2 or TRBV6-3 and TRBJ1-2; no clear D. The CDR3 sequence is 14 residues long. The V gene's germline CDR1 is MNHEY and CDR2 SVGEGT. Trimming left V 2 bases short and J 11 bases short, with 18 bases between. The CDR3 sequence is CASSYRRGVPGYTF. The CDR3 coding sequence is TGTGCCAGCAGTTACCGACGGGGAGTACCAGGTTACACCTTC.

V usage is TRBV6-2 or TRBV6-3 and J usage is TRBJ2-5; 11 bases align to TRBD2. The CDR3 runs 18 residues. Germline CDR1 is MNHEY and CDR2 is SVGEGT. J lost 11 bases, V lost 2 bases, and 19 bases had no gene match. In DNA form, the CDR3 reads TGTGCCAGCAGTTACCCGCTAGCGGGAGGAGCGGAGGATAATGAGCAGTACTTC. This translates into CASSYPLAGGAEDNEQYF.

This clonotype was picked up a small number of times. The chain joins TRBV20-1 to TRBJ2-7; 9 bases fit TRBD2. V shed 6 bases, J shed 6 bases, and the junction held 9 bases outside the gene matches. CDR3 length: 13 residues. Germline assignment: CDR1 DFQATT and CDR2 SNEGSKA (reference sequence). In DNA, the CDR3 is TGCAGTGCCACAGCGGGAGGTTTTCGCGAGCAGTACTTC. Translated, it gives CSATAGGFREQYF.

This clonotype was found a few times. The V call is TRBV7-2, the J call TRBJ2-3; D is tentatively TRBD1 or TRBD2 (6 bases each). Trimming took 7 bases from V and 0 from J, leaving 14 bases between them. The CDR3 runs 15 residues. Per the germline V gene, CDR1 is SGHTA and CDR2 is FQGNSA. The CDR3 DNA sequence: TGTGCCAGCAACCAGGGGCGGGGCAGCACAGATACGCAGTATTTT. Protein sequence: CASNQGRGSTDTQYF.